The T cell receptor (beta chain) under discussion was sequenced for a study of shared clonotypes between healthy human individuals. TCRdb's table, derived via immunoSEQ multiplex PCR, lists solely in-frame clones and lacks some. The sample holds roughly 2 million clones, around 95% seen once. The V end lost 2 bases, the J end lost 7 bases, and 15 bases lay between the germline ends. The germline V gene has CDR1 SGDLS and CDR2 YYNGEE. The CDR3 has 14 amino acids. The sample consisted of naive CD4+ T cells sorted from blood. The sample's subset: CD45RA+ positively selected. The receptor was isolated from a man between 18 and 35 years old in good health. This chain joins TRBV9 and TRBJ1-1; possibly TRBD1 for D (5 bases). CDR3 nucleotide sequence: TGTGCCAGCAGCGTGGGCGGAGGGGAGGGTGAAGCTTTCTTT. This encodes CASSVGGGEGEAFF. Looking up the rest from reference TRBV9 and TRBJ1-1 gives the full variable domain: DSGVTQTPKHLITATGQRVTLRCSPRSGDLSVYWYQQSLDQGLQFLIQYYNGEERAKGNILERFSAQQFPDLHSELNLSSLELGDSALYFCASSVGGGEGEAFFGQGTRLTVV.